This TCR beta chain was obtained from a study of T cells expressing NK-cell markers. Germline assignment: CDR1 SNHLY and CDR2 FYNNEI. This CDR3 has 15 residues. Study-level points and caveats: A handful of donors likewise had their CD3+CD56-NKG2C+ fraction led by these clonotypes.

TCRdb reprocessed the 5' RACE reads and reports one entry per CDR3 protein, with no DNA. The sample data list 450,000 to 600,000 distinct CDR3 sequences. A word on this clonotype: What it binds is unknown.

The receptor was isolated from a man aged 18 to 35 in good health. Sequenced input: blood T cells: a sorted CD56 or NKG2C T cell subset, CD4+ or CD8+ T cells, or bulk PBMC T cells (not recorded which). The chain recombines TRBV2 with TRBJ2-1; the TCRdb call, TRBD2, lacks DNA for checking. The CDR3 reads CASRILAGANNEQFF.